This T cell receptor beta chain was observed in a study of T cell responses to AZD1222 COVID-19 vaccine. The data were produced by immunoSEQ multiplex PCR, yet TCRdb's version contains in-frame clones alone and is incomplete. The sample carries about 160,000 clones, over 80% recorded once. This clone was picked up a small number of times. Trimming shortened V by 0 bases and J by 9 bases, and 15 bases separated the two germline ends. Looked up from germline, CDR1 is MNHEY and CDR2 is SVGAGI. The CDR3 consists of 15 residues. This sequence originates from an adult in good health. Specimen: peripheral blood, collected on day 0 of AZD1222 vaccination. V is TRBV6-5 and J is TRBJ1-5; D unclear. CDR3 sequence (DNA): TGTGCCAGCAGTTACTCTAACTCCGACGTCGGGCCCCAGCATTTT. Translating gives CASSYSNSDVGPQHF.